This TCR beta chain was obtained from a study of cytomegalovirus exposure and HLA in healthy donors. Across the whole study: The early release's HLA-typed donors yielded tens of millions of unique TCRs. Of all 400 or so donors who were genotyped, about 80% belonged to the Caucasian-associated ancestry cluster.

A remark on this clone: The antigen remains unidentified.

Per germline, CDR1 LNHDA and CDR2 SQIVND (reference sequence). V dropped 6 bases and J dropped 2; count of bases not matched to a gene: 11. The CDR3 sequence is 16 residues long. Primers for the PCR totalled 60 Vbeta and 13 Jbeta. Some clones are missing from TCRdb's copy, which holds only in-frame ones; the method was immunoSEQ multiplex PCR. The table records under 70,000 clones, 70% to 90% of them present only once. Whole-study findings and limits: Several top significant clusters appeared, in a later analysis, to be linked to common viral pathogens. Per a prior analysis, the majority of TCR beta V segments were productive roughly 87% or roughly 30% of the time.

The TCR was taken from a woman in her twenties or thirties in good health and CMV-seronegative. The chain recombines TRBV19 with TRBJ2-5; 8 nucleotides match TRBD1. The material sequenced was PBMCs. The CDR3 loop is CASSADRGGGQETQYF. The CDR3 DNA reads TGTGCCAGTAGCGCTGACAGGGGTGGCGGGCAAGAGACCCAGTACTTC.